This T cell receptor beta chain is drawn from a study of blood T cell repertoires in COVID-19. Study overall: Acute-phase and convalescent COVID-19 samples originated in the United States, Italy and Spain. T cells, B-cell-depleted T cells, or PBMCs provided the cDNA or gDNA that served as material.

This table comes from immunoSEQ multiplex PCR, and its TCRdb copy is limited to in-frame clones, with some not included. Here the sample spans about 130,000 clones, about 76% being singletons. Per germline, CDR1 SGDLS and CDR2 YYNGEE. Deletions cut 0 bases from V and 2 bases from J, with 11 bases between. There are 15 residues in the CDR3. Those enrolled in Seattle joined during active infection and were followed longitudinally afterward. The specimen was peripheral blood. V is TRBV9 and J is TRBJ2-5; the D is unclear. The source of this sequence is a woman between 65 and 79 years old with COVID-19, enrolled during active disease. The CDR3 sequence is CASSVAPTAQETQYF. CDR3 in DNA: TGTGCCAGCAGCGTAGCCCCTACAGCACAAGAGACCCAGTACTTC.